The rows below give T cell receptor beta chains drawn from one sample of a study of PD-1 blockade in classical Hodgkin lymphoma. Sequencing was performed with immunoSEQ multiplex PCR; in TCRdb, only in-frame clones are kept and a portion is missing. The sample contains 15,000 to 20,000 clones, 76% of which appear only once. Sequenced here: peripheral blood mononuclear cells (PBMCs), sampled before the fourth cycle of nivolumab. The receptors shown here come from a human donor with classical Hodgkin lymphoma. Each CDR3 is given with its conserved first and last residue. The order of the fields is V gene, J gene, clone size, D gene, CDR3 DNA, CDR3 protein. D genes are given only for firm matches. Clone size is stated in some rows and not others, as once, few, many or a class when expanded.

v_gene: TRBV6-6
j_gene: TRBJ2-7
abundance: medium-sized
d_gene: .
CDR3nt: TGTGCCAGCAGTACAACTTCCTACGAGCAGTACTTC
CDR3aa: CASSTTSYEQYF

v_gene: TRBV7-8
j_gene: TRBJ2-7
abundance: .
d_gene: .
CDR3nt: TGTGCCAGCAGCTTATATGGAGAGGGCGAGCAGTACTTC
CDR3aa: CASSLYGEGEQYF

v_gene: TRBV11-2
j_gene: TRBJ2-2
abundance: .
d_gene: .
CDR3nt: TGTGCCAGCAGCTGGGACTCCAACACCGGGGAGCTGTTTTTT
CDR3aa: CASSWDSNTGELFF

v_gene: TRBV7-8
j_gene: TRBJ2-1
abundance: .
d_gene: .
CDR3nt: TGTGCCAGCAGCTCCAGGGAGACCGGCTACAATGAGCAGTTCTTC
CDR3aa: CASSSRETGYNEQFF

v_gene: TRBV7-9
j_gene: TRBJ1-1
abundance: .
d_gene: TRBD1
CDR3nt: TGTGCCAGCAGCGTATCGGGACAGCCGAACACTGAAGCTTTCTTT
CDR3aa: CASSVSGQPNTEAFF

v_gene: TRBV7-9
j_gene: TRBJ1-4
abundance: medium-sized
d_gene: .
CDR3nt: TGTGCCAGCAGCTTAAGTGGGGGTGAAAAACTGTTTTTT
CDR3aa: CASSLSGGEKLFF

v_gene: TRBV29-1
j_gene: TRBJ2-3
abundance: .
d_gene: TRBD1
CDR3nt: TGCAGCGTACTAGGACAGGGAAACACAGATACGCAGTATTTT
CDR3aa: CSVLGQGNTDTQYF

v_gene: TRBV18
j_gene: TRBJ1-1
abundance: .
d_gene: .
CDR3nt: TGTGCCAGCTCACCACGACAGCTAAACACTGAAGCTTTCTTT
CDR3aa: CASSPRQLNTEAFF

v_gene: TRBV6-1
j_gene: TRBJ2-2
abundance: once
d_gene: .
CDR3nt: TGTGCCTCTACGCCCCTGGCGCCCACCGGGGAGCTGTTTTTT
CDR3aa: CASTPLAPTGELFF

v_gene: TRBV19
j_gene: TRBJ2-7
abundance: .
d_gene: .
CDR3nt: TGTGCCAGTAGTATGTTAGGACAGACCTACGAGCAGTACTTC
CDR3aa: CASSMLGQTYEQYF

v_gene: TRBV19
j_gene: TRBJ2-3
abundance: .
d_gene: TRBD1
CDR3nt: TGTGCCACCAAGTGGACAGGTTTGATAGATACGCAGTATTTT
CDR3aa: CATKWTGLIDTQYF

v_gene: TRBV5-1
j_gene: TRBJ2-3
abundance: few
d_gene: TRBD2
CDR3nt: TGCGCCAGCAGCCCGAGGACTAGCGGACGCACAGATACGCAGTATTTT
CDR3aa: CASSPRTSGRTDTQYF

v_gene: TRBV6-5
j_gene: TRBJ1-2
abundance: .
d_gene: .
CDR3nt: TGTGCCAGCAGTTACCGTGGCAGGGTAGGGGACTATGGCTACACCTTC
CDR3aa: CASSYRGRVGDYGYTF

v_gene: TRBV6-6
j_gene: TRBJ2-3
abundance: .
d_gene: .
CDR3nt: TGTGCCAGCAAAGACTTGGCAGATACGCAGTATTTT
CDR3aa: CASKDLADTQYF

v_gene: TRBV28
j_gene: TRBJ2-5
abundance: .
d_gene: .
CDR3nt: TGTGCCAGCAGTCCGTCGGGTGGCGGAGAGACCCAGTACTTC
CDR3aa: CASSPSGGGETQYF

v_gene: TRBV29-1
j_gene: TRBJ1-1
abundance: .
d_gene: .
CDR3nt: TGCAGCGTTGACGGTGGGAACACTGAAGCTTTCTTT
CDR3aa: CSVDGGNTEAFF

v_gene: TRBV11-2
j_gene: TRBJ2-7
abundance: .
d_gene: .
CDR3nt: TGTGCCAGCAGCCCGCCCGGGGCGGGAGAGCAGTACTTC
CDR3aa: CASSPPGAGEQYF

v_gene: TRBV9
j_gene: TRBJ1-1
abundance: .
d_gene: .
CDR3nt: TGTGCCAGCAGCGTAGCCCCGTCTGGTACAGTAGAAGCTTTCTTT
CDR3aa: CASSVAPSGTVEAFF

v_gene: TRBV4-3
j_gene: TRBJ1-1
abundance: .
d_gene: TRBD1
CDR3nt: TGCGCCAGCAGCCAACAACAGGGGGCGCTTGGTGAAGCTTTCTTT
CDR3aa: CASSQQQGALGEAFF

v_gene: TRBV28
j_gene: TRBJ1-2
abundance: .
d_gene: .
CDR3nt: TGTGCCAGTAGATTAATAGGGGGAAACTATGGCTACACCTTC
CDR3aa: CASRLIGGNYGYTF

v_gene: TRBV5-4
j_gene: TRBJ2-1
abundance: few
d_gene: .
CDR3nt: TGTGCCAGCAGCTATAACAATGAGCAGTTCTTC
CDR3aa: CASSYNNEQFF

v_gene: TRBV2
j_gene: TRBJ2-7
abundance: .
d_gene: .
CDR3nt: TGTGCCAGCAGGCCGACTGGTCGAGAGCAGTACTTC
CDR3aa: CASRPTGREQYF

v_gene: TRBV6-1
j_gene: TRBJ2-7
abundance: .
d_gene: .
CDR3nt: TGTGCCAGCAGACGAATCAGGGGTTCCGCCTACGAGCAGTACTTC
CDR3aa: CASRRIRGSAYEQYF

v_gene: TRBV19
j_gene: TRBJ1-1
abundance: .
d_gene: .
CDR3nt: TGTGCCAGTAGTATTCGGGGGCTCGCTGAAGCTTTCTTT
CDR3aa: CASSIRGLAEAFF

v_gene: TRBV4-3
j_gene: TRBJ2-1
abundance: .
d_gene: .
CDR3nt: TGCGCCAGCAGCCCTGAGGCGAGGTTCAATGAGCAGTTCTTC
CDR3aa: CASSPEARFNEQFF

v_gene: TRBV2
j_gene: TRBJ1-3
abundance: .
d_gene: TRBD1
CDR3nt: TGTGCCAGCAGCTACCCTGGGACAGGGGTGGCAAACACCATATATTTT
CDR3aa: CASSYPGTGVANTIYF